The present T cell receptor (beta chain) was sequenced within a study of CD8+CD57+ T cells in acquired aplastic anemia. The study profiled TCR beta VDJ and CDR3 using genomic DNA as template. Via MiXCR, TCRdb re-called the reads, giving one row per CDR3 protein. The sample lists 260,000 or so distinct CDR3 sequences; approximately 45% were seen once. CDR3 length: 15 amino acids. Germline V gives CDR1 LNHDA, CDR2 SQIVND (reference sequence). V lost 5 bases to trimming and J lost 5 bases, with 13 bases between them. Those patients picked for sequencing had displayed CD8+CD57+ cell expansion on flow cytometry. Among the patients, all had severe acquired aplastic anemia.

V gene TRBV19 combines with J gene TRBJ2-6; D is unresolved. The sequenced sample was sorted CD4+, CD8+, or CD8+CD57+ T cells (not recorded which) from PBMCs. This clonotype was sampled from a human donor with aplastic anemia. CDR3 DNA: TGTGCCAGTAGTGTGAAGGTGACGCGGGCCAACGTCCTGACTTTC. Translated, it gives CASSVKVTRANVLTF.